Detailed here is one TCR beta chain. No antigen is known for it. The sample comes from a study of tissue T cells after allogeneic stem cell transplantation. On the study more broadly: Graft-versus-host disease patients received grafts, four unmodified and three CD34-selected to deplete T cells. Pathologist review favored tissue samples showing histologically apparent lymphocytes.

The CDR3 is made up of 14 amino acids. Looked up from germline, CDR1 is SNHLY and CDR2 is FYNNEI. Trimming cost V 4 bases and J 5 bases, with 12 bases left between them. Adult allogeneic hematopoietic cell transplant recipients with steroid-refractory graft-versus-host disease were prospectively enrolled for research autopsy. Findings and limits, study-wide: Shared clones across patients were few; motif clustering revealed tissue-specific shared signatures. In patients and mice, blood and spleen missed much of tissue repertoire.

Using immunoSEQ multiplex PCR, the repertoire was profiled, and TCRdb retains in-frame clones only, with some absent. The top ten hold about a sixth of the sample, which has 2,000 to 2,500 clones, 55% to 70% seen once. Material: transverse colon tissue, obtained at autopsy. The TCR comes from an older male patient with steroid-refractory graft-versus-host disease after an allogeneic stem cell transplant. Certain T cells may be donor cells from the graft. This rearrangement joins TRBV2 to TRBJ1-5; D uncertain. The CDR3 loop is CASSGDPLYQPQHF. CDR3 sequence (DNA): TGTGCCAGCAGTGGAGACCCTCTGTATCAGCCCCAGCATTTT. The whole variable domain, remainder taken from reference TRBV2 and TRBJ1-5, is EPEVTQTPSHQVTQMGQEVILRCVPISNHLYFYWYRQILGQKVEFLVSFYNNEISEKSEIFDDQFSVERPDGSNFTLKIRSTKLEDSAMYFCASSGDPLYQPQHFGDGTRLSIL.